These 18 T cell receptor beta chains came from one sample sequenced in a study of shared clonotypes between healthy human individuals. TCRdb's copy holds only in-frame clones and misses some; the assay was immunoSEQ multiplex PCR. The sample lists about 1.1 million clones; around 77% were seen once. The material sequenced was memory CD4+ T cells from PBMCs. Subset reported: CD45RA-negative fraction. These TCRs come from a man in his late teens or twenties in good health. Some clones in this sample may be carry-over from other donors' samples.

The genes are TRBV29-1 and TRBJ2-7; D is undetermined. Germline values: CDR1 SQVTM, CDR2 ANQGSEA. V was trimmed by 6 bases and J by 3 bases, leaving 6 bases between them. The length of the CDR3 is 10 residues. The CDR3 DNA reads TGCAGCGTCCTTTTCTACGAGCAGTACTTC. This sequence encodes CSVLFYEQYF.

In its sample, this clone was seen a few times. This chain links TRBV4-2 with TRBJ2-3, with 8 bases matching TRBD2. Per the germline V gene, CDR1 is LGHNA and CDR2 is YNFKEQ. With V trimmed by 4 bases and J by 0 bases, 9 bases remained unmatched. The CDR3 spans 17 residues. This CDR3 reads CASSRGVLAVSTDTQYF. The CDR3 nucleotides read TGTGCCAGCAGCCGTGGGGTACTAGCGGTTAGCACAGATACGCAGTATTTT.

This rearrangement joins TRBV2 to TRBJ2-7; the D gene is possibly TRBD1 (6 bases). The CDR3 is 15 amino acids. V gave up 4 bases and J gave up 2 bases, with 15 bases separating them. CDR1 SNHLY and CDR2 FYNNEI come from the germline V gene. CDR3 protein: CASSVDSSTTYEQYF. In DNA form, the CDR3 reads TGTGCCAGCAGTGTGGACAGTTCTACCACCTACGAGCAGTACTTC.

About this clone: The sample has other DNA sequences that encode this CDR3 too. The chain joins TRBV2 to TRBJ1-5, with 7 bases matching TRBD1. The J segment lost 7 bases and the V segment lost 4 bases, leaving 7 bases of the junction unmatched. The CDR3 runs to 14 residues. Germline V CDR1 and CDR2: SNHLY, FYNNEI. The CDR3 region has the DNA TGTGCCAGCAGTGGACAGGGACTTTACCAGCCCCAGCATTTT. Its translation is CASSGQGLYQPQHF.

Comment on this clone: This specimen includes other DNA sequences encoding the same CDR3. The chain carries TRBV5-1 and TRBJ2-5; 9 positions agree with TRBD2. CDR1 and CDR2 (germline): SGHRS, YFSETQ. The V gene end was trimmed by 0 bases and the J gene end by 5 bases; junction bases not matched to a gene: 5. CDR3 length: 15 amino acids. The DNA for the CDR3 is TGCGCCAGCAGCTTGGAGGGCGGGAGGGGCGAGACCCAGTACTTC. Residues: CASSLEGGRGETQYF. Full variable domain (rest looked up from reference TRBV5-1 and TRBJ2-5): KAGVTQTPRYLIKTRGQQVTLSCSPISGHRSVSWYQQTPGQGLQFLFEYFSETQRNKGNFPGRFSGRQFSNSRSEMNVSTLELGDSALYLCASSLEGGRGETQYFGPGTRLLVL.

This clone was observed a few times. The J gene is TRBJ2-7, the V gene TRBV20-1, with D tentatively TRBD2 (5 bases). V dropped 4 bases and J dropped 3 bases, with 7 bases sitting between them. The germline V gene has CDR1 DFQATT and CDR2 SNEGSKA (reference sequence). The CDR3 extends over 11 amino acids. This CDR3 reads CSAISGYEQYF. CDR3 bases: TGCAGTGCTATCAGCGGCTACGAGCAGTACTTC.

The V gene is TRBV29-1, the J gene TRBJ1-1; D unclear. This CDR3 comprises 14 residues. The germline V and J ends were trimmed by 7 bases and 2 bases, with 17 bases remaining between them. Germline V gives CDR1 SQVTM, CDR2 ANQGSEA. CDR3 in amino acids: CSALSTPGNTEAFF. In DNA form, the CDR3 reads TGCAGCGCCCTATCCACTCCGGGAAACACTGAAGCTTTCTTT.

The chain recombines TRBV28 with TRBJ2-1, with 10 positions matching TRBD1. Germline V gene data show CDR1 as MDHEN and CDR2 as SYDVKM. The CDR3 contains 15 residues. J lost 4 bases, V lost 2 bases, and 2 bases had no gene match. CDR3 region: CASSLRQGAYNEQFF. In nucleotides, the CDR3 is TGTGCCAGCAGTTTAAGACAGGGGGCATACAATGAGCAGTTCTTC.

The chain uses TRBV2 and TRBJ2-3; TRBD2 is a possible D gene (5 bases). Germline CDR1 and CDR2: SNHLY and FYNNEI. This CDR3 has 13 amino acids. V was cut by 7 bases and J by 3 bases, with 11 bases left in between. The CDR3 reads CASIWELTDTQYF. In nucleotides, the CDR3 is TGTGCCAGCATCTGGGAGTTAACAGATACGCAGTATTTT.

The chain combines TRBV28 with TRBJ1-4; 7 positions match TRBD1. The germline V gene has CDR1 MDHEN and CDR2 SYDVKM. The CDR3 is 16 amino acids. The junction had 11 bases not matched to a gene; V was cut back by 3 bases and J by 7 bases. CDR3 region: CASSFPPQAGGEKLFF. For the CDR3, the DNA is TGTGCCAGCAGTTTCCCTCCCCAGGCAGGGGGTGAAAAACTGTTTTTT. The full variable domain, rest sourced from reference TRBV28 and TRBJ1-4, is DVKVTQSSRYLVKRTGEKVFLECVQDMDHENMFWYRQDPGLGLRLIYFSYDVKMKEKGDIPEGYSVSREKKERFSLILESASTNQTSMYLCASSFPPQAGGEKLFFGSGTQLSVL.

A single count supports this clone. The rearrangement uses TRBV7-2 and TRBJ2-1; 12 nucleotides agree with TRBD1. V shed 5 bases and J 5 bases; nucleotides not matched to a gene: 1. Germline V gene sequence: CDR1 SGHTA, CDR2 FQGNSA. The CDR3 contains 14 residues. The CDR3 region has the DNA TGTGCCAGCAGCCGGGACAGGGGGCACAATGAGCAGTTCTTC. Translated, it gives CASSRDRGHNEQFF.

In this sample, this clone turned up a few times. This same CDR3 is encoded by further DNA sequences in the sample. The V gene is TRBV5-1, the J gene TRBJ2-6; no firm D call. The ends were cut back, 2 bases at V and 0 bases at J, with 6 bases in the middle. The CDR3 has 15 residues. The V gene's germline CDR1 is SGHRS and CDR2 YFSETQ. CDR3 region: CASSLLVSGANVLTF. CDR3 coding DNA: TGCGCCAGCAGCTTACTGGTCTCTGGGGCCAACGTCCTGACTTTC.

The V gene is TRBV5-1, the J gene TRBJ1-2, with TRBD1 matching 7 bases. The germline gives CDR1 SGHRS, CDR2 YFSETQ. CDR3 length equals 15 residues. V was clipped by 1 base and J by 2 bases; unmatched bases: 5. The CDR3 loop is CASSLWGTANYGYTF. The CDR3 DNA follows: TGCGCCAGCAGCTTGTGGGGGACAGCAAACTATGGCTACACCTTC.

The gene calls are TRBV5-4 and TRBJ2-2; D tentatively fits TRBD1 or TRBD2 (5 bases each). Germline CDR1 is SGHNT and CDR2 is YYREEE (reference sequence). This CDR3 comprises 14 residues. The ends were cut back, 2 bases at V and 3 bases at J, with 8 bases in the middle. CDR3 nucleotides: TGTGCCAGCAGCTTAAGAGGGGACACCGGGGAGCTGTTTTTT. Translating it yields CASSLRGDTGELFF.

The chain is built from TRBV28 and TRBJ2-5; no reliable D call. The CDR3 consists of 13 residues. Germline V gene sequence: CDR1 MDHEN, CDR2 SYDVKM. The V and J ends lost 7 bases and 1 base respectively, with 10 bases between them. The CDR3 coding sequence is TGTGCCAGCACCCCCGGCACCCAAGAGACCCAGTACTTC. This gives the protein CASTPGTQETQYF.

This chain links TRBV7-2 with TRBJ2-3; TRBD2 matches 7 bases. The germline CDR1 and CDR2 sequences are SGHTA and FQGNSA. The V and J ends lost 1 base and 3 bases, in that order; junction bases with no gene match: 7. CDR3 length: 16 amino acids. CDR3 nucleotide sequence: TGTGCCAGCAGCTTAGGGGGGACTACCTTTACAGATACGCAGTATTTT. Protein sequence: CASSLGGTTFTDTQYF.

This rearrangement joins TRBV10-3 to TRBJ1-4; D unresolved. V was pared by 4 bases and J by 5 bases, with 8 bases between. The CDR3 runs 13 residues. From germline, CDR1 is ENHRY and CDR2 SYGVKD. The CDR3 DNA reads as TGTGCCATCAGTGGCGCCTTAAATGAAAAACTGTTTTTT. It translates to CAISGALNEKLFF.

This chain uses TRBV4-1 with TRBJ1-3; D unclear. CDR3 length equals 17 residues. Germline lookup yields CDR1 MGHRA and CDR2 YSYEKL. V lost 1 base and J 0 bases, leaving 13 bases between the germline ends. The CDR3 reads CASSQGTYPNSGNTIYF. CDR3 nucleotides: TGCGCCAGCAGCCAAGGGACCTACCCGAACTCTGGAAACACCATATATTTT.